These 15 T cell receptor beta chains originate from one sample sequenced in a study of blood T cell repertoires in COVID-19. Clones were read by immunoSEQ multiplex PCR, and TCRdb kept only the in-frame ones, dropping some. The sample records approximately 250,000 clones, about 89% being singletons. Sequenced material: peripheral blood. The receptors stem from a woman aged 55-70 years who had recovered from COVID-19.

V usage is TRBV15 and J usage is TRBJ1-1; 7 bases match TRBD1. The CDR3 length is 15 residues. The V segment lost 5 bases and the J segment 2 bases; nucleotides outside the gene matches: 8. Germline V CDR1 and CDR2: LNHNV, YYDKDF (reference sequence). The CDR3 loop is CATSPVGQPNTEAFF. DNA of the CDR3: TGTGCCACCAGCCCCGTGGGACAGCCAAACACTGAAGCTTTCTTT.

For the CDR3, the DNA is TGTGCCAGTAACCCCGGACAGGGGAACGGGGAGCTGTTTTTT. This encodes CASNPGQGNGELFF. The chain couples TRBV19 to TRBJ2-2; 9 nucleotides match TRBD1. The V and J ends lost 7 bases and 7 bases, in that order; junction bases with no gene match: 7. CDR3 length equals 14 residues. Germline V CDR1 and CDR2: LNHDA, SQIVND (reference sequence).

This sequence joins TRBV3-1 (or the pseudogene TRBV3-2) and TRBJ2-7, with TRBD1 identical over 9 bases. Germline V gene lookup returns CDR1 LGHDT and CDR2 YNNKEL (reference sequence). Trimming took 4 bases from V and 3 from J; bases not matched to a gene: 4. There are 14 residues in the CDR3. The CDR3 nucleotides read TGTGCCAGCAGCCCACAGGGGGCTTTCTACGAGCAGTACTTC. Encoded protein: CASSPQGAFYEQYF.

The chain couples TRBV29-1 to TRBJ2-7, with 7 bases aligning to TRBD1. Trimming at V came to 6 bases and at J to 2 bases, leaving 4 bases not matched to a gene. There are 12 residues in the CDR3. Germline V gene lookup returns CDR1 SQVTM and CDR2 ANQGSEA. The CDR3 nucleotides read TGCAGCGTCAGACAGGGCCCCTACGAGCAGTACTTC. This codes for CSVRQGPYEQYF.

CDR3 sequence reads: CASGQSGGDTGELFF. The CDR3 DNA reads TGTGCTAGTGGCCAGAGCGGGGGAGACACCGGGGAGCTGTTTTTT. The chain has TRBV12-5 and TRBJ2-2; 8 nucleotides agree with TRBD2. This CDR3 region has 15 residues. V lost 6 bases, J lost 3 bases, and 6 bases stayed unmatched. Germline-derived CDR1 and CDR2 are LGHNT and FRNRAP.

The rearrangement uses TRBV10-3 and TRBJ2-7; no definite D call. CDR1 is ENHRY and CDR2 is SYGVKD in the germline V gene. The CDR3 has 14 amino acids. Trimming left V 0 bases short and J 3 bases short, with 9 bases between. The CDR3 coding sequence is TGTGCCATCAGTGAGTCTATTAGAGACTACGAGCAGTACTTC. It translates to CAISESIRDYEQYF.

The rearrangement uses TRBV7-2 and TRBJ1-2; possible D gene TRBD1, 6 bases. The length of the CDR3 is 15 residues. The germline V gene has CDR1 SGHTA and CDR2 FQGNSA. Trimming took 5 bases from V and 2 from J, leaving 15 bases between them. The CDR3 DNA reads TGTGCCAGCAGCCCCTCCGGGACAACCAACTATGGCTACACCTTC. Its translation: CASSPSGTTNYGYTF.

The chain uses TRBV27 and TRBJ1-5, with TRBD1 matching over 7 bases. Trimming removed 6 bases from V and 6 bases from J; junction bases left unmatched: 8. CDR1 MNHEY and CDR2 SMNVEV come from the germline V gene (reference sequence). This CDR3 comprises 14 residues. The CDR3 nucleotides are TGTGCCAGCAGCACAGGGGATTTGGGTCAGCCCCAGCATTTT. Its protein product is CASSTGDLGQPQHF.

This chain links TRBV6-6 with TRBJ2-1, with 10 bases fitting TRBD2. Losses at the gene ends were 10 bases for V and 8 bases for J; bases not matched to a gene: 11. This CDR3 has 14 amino acids. Germline V gives CDR1 MNHNY, CDR2 SVGAGI (reference sequence). In DNA, the CDR3 is TGTGCCACAAGGGCTAGCGGGGGTTACGATGAGCAGTTCTTC. Translating gives CATRASGGYDEQFF.

V is TRBV11-3 and J is TRBJ2-3; 10 bases are a match to TRBD2. CDR3 length equals 16 residues. CDR1 and CDR2 (germline): SGHNT, YENEEA. Trimming took 3 bases from V and 2 from J; bases not matched to a gene: 5. The CDR3 nucleotides are TGTGCCAGCAGCTTCTCTAGCGGGGGCTTCACAGATACGCAGTATTTT. Amino acid sequence: CASSFSSGGFTDTQYF.

J is TRBJ2-1 and V is TRBV7-9; TRBD2 agrees at 7 bases. The CDR3 has 14 amino acids. The germline gives CDR1 SEHNR, CDR2 FQNEAQ (reference sequence). J was trimmed by 6 bases and V by 2 bases; bases with no gene match: 4. CDR3 sequence reads: CASSLLASGNEQFF. For the CDR3, the DNA is TGTGCCAGCAGCTTATTGGCTAGCGGCAATGAGCAGTTCTTC.

The sample holds one count of this clone. V usage is TRBV6-5 and J usage is TRBJ2-5; D may be TRBD2 (6 bases). Looked up from germline, CDR1 is MNHEY and CDR2 is SVGAGI. V was pared by 6 bases and J by 5 bases, with 13 bases between. CDR3 length: 13 amino acids. The CDR3 region is CASSRDSRETQYF. As DNA, the CDR3 is TGTGCCAGCAGCCGGGACTCGAGGGAGACCCAGTACTTC.

The chain uses TRBV7-2 and TRBJ2-1; D uncertain. The V gene's germline CDR1 is SGHTA and CDR2 FQGNSA. The CDR3 length is 11 residues. V was shortened by 7 bases and J by 2 bases, with 3 bases between the two germline ends. In DNA form, the CDR3 reads TGTGCCAGCACCGCCTACAATGAGCAGTTCTTC. It specifies CASTAYNEQFF.

This clone has only one observation. The V gene is TRBV19, the J gene TRBJ2-7; tentative D call: TRBD2 (6 bases). Germline V gene data show CDR1 as LNHDA and CDR2 as SQIVND (reference sequence). There are 13 residues in the CDR3. Between the trimmed V and J ends, which lost 7 bases and 2 bases, there was a span of 12 bases. The CDR3 nucleotides read TGTGCCAGTACCAATGGAGGGGCCTACGAGCAGTACTTC. This gives the protein CASTNGGAYEQYF.

V gene TRBV7-9 combines with J gene TRBJ1-3, with no clear D. The V gene lost 5 bases and the J gene lost 0 bases, with 17 bases spanning the gap. Germline assignment: CDR1 SEHNR and CDR2 FQNEAQ (reference sequence). This CDR3 spans 17 amino acids. The CDR3 loop is CASSPLPAPGSGNTIYF. For the CDR3, the DNA is TGTGCCAGCAGCCCTCTCCCAGCACCAGGCTCTGGAAACACCATATATTTT.